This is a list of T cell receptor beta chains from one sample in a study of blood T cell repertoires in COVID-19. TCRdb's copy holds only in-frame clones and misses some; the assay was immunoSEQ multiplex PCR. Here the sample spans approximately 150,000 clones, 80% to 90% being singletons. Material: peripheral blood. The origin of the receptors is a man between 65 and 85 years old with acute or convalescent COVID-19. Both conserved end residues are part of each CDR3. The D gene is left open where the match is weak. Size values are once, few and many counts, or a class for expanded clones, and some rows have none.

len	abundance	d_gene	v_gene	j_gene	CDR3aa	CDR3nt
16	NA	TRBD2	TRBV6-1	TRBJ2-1	CASSERGGGRGNEQFF	TGTGCCAGCAGTGAAAGGGGAGGCGGGAGAGGAAATGAGCAGTTCTTC
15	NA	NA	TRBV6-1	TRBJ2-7	CASSEDQGPTHEQYF	TGTGCCAGCAGTGAGGATCAGGGGCCCACCCACGAGCAGTACTTC
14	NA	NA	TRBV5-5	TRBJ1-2	CASSGRVGQNGYTF	TGTGCCAGCAGCGGCCGCGTGGGCCAAAATGGCTACACCTTC
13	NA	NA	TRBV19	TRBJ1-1	CASSMQGGTEAFF	TGTGCCAGTAGTATGCAGGGAGGGACTGAAGCTTTCTTT
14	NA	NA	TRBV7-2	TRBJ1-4	CASSFGGTNEKLFF	TGTGCCAGCAGCTTCGGGGGGACTAATGAAAAACTGTTTTTT
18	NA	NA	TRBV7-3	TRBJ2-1	CASSLDPSPNPPYNEQFF	TGTGCCAGCAGCTTAGACCCTAGCCCGAATCCACCTTACAATGAGCAGTTCTTC
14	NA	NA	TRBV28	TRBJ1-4	CASSTGQDNEKLFF	TGTGCCAGCAGTACGGGACAAGATAATGAAAAACTGTTTTTT
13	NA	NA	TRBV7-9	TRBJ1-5	CASSYVGDQPQHF	TGTGCCAGCAGTTACGTAGGGGATCAGCCCCAGCATTTT
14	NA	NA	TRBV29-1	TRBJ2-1	CSVEDNFSYNEQFF	TGCAGCGTTGAAGATAATTTCTCCTACAATGAGCAGTTCTTC
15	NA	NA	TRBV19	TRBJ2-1	CASSKSTQGSNEQFF	TGTGCCAGTAGTAAGTCTACCCAGGGCTCCAATGAGCAGTTCTTC
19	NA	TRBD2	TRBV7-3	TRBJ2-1	CASSLKPTSGRGWDNEQFF	TGTGCCAGCAGCTTAAAGCCGACTAGCGGGAGGGGTTGGGACAATGAGCAGTTCTTC
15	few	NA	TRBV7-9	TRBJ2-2	CASSLDGANTGELFF	TGTGCCAGCAGCCTGGACGGGGCGAACACCGGGGAGCTGTTTTTT
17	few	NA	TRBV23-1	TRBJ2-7	CASTPPGRTPKGYEQYF	TGCGCCAGCACCCCTCCGGGGAGAACCCCGAAGGGCTACGAGCAGTACTTC
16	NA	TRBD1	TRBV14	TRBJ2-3	CASSQETGARTDTQYF	TGTGCCAGCAGCCAAGAAACAGGGGCGCGCACAGATACGCAGTATTTT
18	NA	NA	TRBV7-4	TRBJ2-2	CASSHRKPRVTNTGELFF	TGTGCCAGCAGCCATCGGAAGCCCAGGGTAACGAACACCGGGGAGCTGTTTTTT
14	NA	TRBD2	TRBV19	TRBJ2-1	CASTLSGRRYEQFF	TGTGCCAGTACCCTCAGCGGGAGACGATATGAGCAGTTCTTC
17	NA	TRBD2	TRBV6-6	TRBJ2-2	CASSLTSGGTNTGELFF	TGTGCCAGCAGTCTAACTAGCGGGGGGACGAACACCGGGGAGCTGTTTTTT
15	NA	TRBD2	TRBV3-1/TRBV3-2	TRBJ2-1	CASSQDLASGRTQFF	TGTGCCAGCAGCCAAGATCTCGCTAGCGGGAGGACCCAGTTCTTC
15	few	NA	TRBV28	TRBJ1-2	CASTSPQGVGYGYTF	TGTGCCAGCACCTCCCCCCAAGGGGTTGGCTATGGCTACACCTTC